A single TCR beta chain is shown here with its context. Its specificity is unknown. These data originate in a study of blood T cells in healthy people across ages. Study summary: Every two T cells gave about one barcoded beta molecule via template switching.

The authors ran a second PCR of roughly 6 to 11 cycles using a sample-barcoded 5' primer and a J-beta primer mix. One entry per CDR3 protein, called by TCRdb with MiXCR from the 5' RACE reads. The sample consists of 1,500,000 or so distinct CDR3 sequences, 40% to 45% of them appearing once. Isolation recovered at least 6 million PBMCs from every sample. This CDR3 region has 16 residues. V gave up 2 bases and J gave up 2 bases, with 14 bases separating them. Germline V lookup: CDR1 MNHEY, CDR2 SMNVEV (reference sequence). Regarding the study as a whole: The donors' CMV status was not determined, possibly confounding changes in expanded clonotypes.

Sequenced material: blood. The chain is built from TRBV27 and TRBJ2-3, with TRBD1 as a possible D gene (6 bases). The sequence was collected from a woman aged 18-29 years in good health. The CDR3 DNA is TGTGCCAGCAGTTTACTTGGGCAGGGGACCACAGATACGCAGTATTTT. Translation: CASSLLGQGTTDTQYF.